This T cell receptor (beta chain) was identified during a study of read filtering for tumor transcriptome and immune sequencing (dated by TCRdb to the early 2020s). Study-level background: The cohort consisted of around 18 male and some 15 female patients, with a mean age of about 70 years and an age range of roughly 45 to 85. One main goal was a read-filtering strategy for immune repertoire data, in particular deciding whether clonotypes backed by only one read should be removed. After DNase treatment, whole-transcriptome libraries were prepared with the TruSeq RNA Access Library Prep Kit. TCR-region mapped reads per sample ranged from about 3.5 to 10.27 million with IR-seq versus only roughly 75 to 1273 with RNA-seq. Under revised international staging, about 8 patients fell into R-ISS I, 15 or so into R-ISS II and more than five into R-ISS III. The study compared TCR repertoires from targeted immune repertoire sequencing and bulk whole-transcriptome sequencing run on the same bone marrow samples. The paper's findings and limits, for the study overall: Removing single-read clonotypes increased the correlation between IR-seq and RNA-seq shared clonotype proportions. In IR-seq, 80% to 85% of clonotypes but 3% to 4.5% of total reads were represented by single-read clonotypes, whereas in RNA-seq, about 69% of clonotypes and approximately 40% of reads were represented by single-read clonotypes. The sorted CD138-negative fraction was not purified T cells but a mixed bone marrow immune population. Compared with RNA-seq, IR-seq captured clonotypes at much greater depth and more reliably, and a smaller IR-seq throughput was enough to identify most of the shared clonotypes.

TCR libraries were constructed from 400 ng RNA using the Immunoverse kit, and molecular barcoded adaptors covering alpha/delta and beta/gamma chains were employed. The same RNA used for transcriptome sequencing was used for TCR library preparation. TCR libraries were sequenced on an Illumina HiSeq 4000 with 2 x 150 cycles. In the original analysis: With MiXCR, TCR reads were aligned to human V, D, J and C references and assembled into CDR3 clonotypes, with quality filtering and error correction included. Clonotype counts and gene usage diversity were analyzed with the tcR package in R. For inspection of raw mapping reads, RNA-seq reads were mapped by STAR aligner version 2.5.3a onto GRCh37 of the human genome. To test the effect of sequencing depth on detected clonotypes, IR-seq fastq files were randomly downsampled using Seqtk 1.3. Using fastp trimming at Q25 and MiXCR clonotype assembly, TCRdb reanalyzed the public sequencing data and kept in-frame beta chains. Each CDR3 protein appears once, grouped with its most common genes and DNA. These V and J calls are TCRdb output, not the study's own analysis. In this sample the table shows around 38,000 distinct CDR3 sequences, roughly 13% of which occur a single time. The top ten clonotypes cover around a quarter of the sample.

The germline V gene supplies CDR1 MDHEN and CDR2 SYDVKM. Counted from cysteine to phenylalanine, this CDR3 has 15 amino acids. Left in the record is the CDR3 DNA by itself, 45 bases read in frame from the first base. V ends up 5 bases short and J 5 bases short, with an unmatched junction base count of 6. Each patient had bone marrow sampled at the time of active disease. Ficoll-Hypaque density gradient centrifugation was used to isolate bone marrow mononuclear cells. Myeloma plasma cells were removed and CD138-negative cells were collected by negative selection after labeling with CD138 magnetic microbeads on a MACS separator. Flow cytometry with CD138 antibodies on an Attune NxT was used to check how pure the isolated cells were. Total RNA was extracted using TRIzol reagent and was quantified on a NanoDrop spectrophotometer. For each patient, paired RNA-seq and IR-seq were run on the CD138-negative bone marrow sample from that patient.

This clonotype was seen ten or more times. Its cognate antigen has yet to be identified. Base qualities were left out, and no much larger clone turns up one base away. The specimen sequenced was a population of CD138-negative cells sorted from bone marrow. The cell subset or site label of this sample denotes: bone marrow mononuclear cells depleted of CD138+ plasma/myeloma cells by negative magnetic selection. Recombination connected TRBV28 to TRBJ2-1; 10 middle bases align to TRBD2. This TCR was recovered from a donor older than 35 with multiple myeloma. The nucleotide sequence reads as follows: TGTGCCAGCAGTATCCGGACTAGCGGACACAATGAGCAGTTCTTC. Translated, this gives CASSIRTSGHNEQFF.